This TCR beta chain comes out of a study of T cells in Graves' hyperthyroidism and ophthalmopathy. Regarding the study as a whole: Blood also contained most expanded thyroid clonotypes above 0.001.

The investigators amplified TCR beta CDR3 regions from RNA transcripts. The HTBI primer set served for first-round RT-PCR of the TCR CDR3. TCRdb reprocessed the multiplex PCR reads with MiXCR, giving one entry per CDR3 protein. The sample contains about 400,000 distinct CDR3 sequences, 13% of which appear only once. A patient was excluded if there was uncontrolled infection, other autoimmune disease, pregnancy or lactation. Diagnosis rested on symptoms, serum thyroxine and TRAb, thyroid ultrasound, and orbital computed tomography. As regards this clonotype: Its cognate antigen is unknown.

V lost 9 bases and J 5 bases, leaving 10 bases between the germline ends. There are 11 residues in the CDR3. CDR1 LNHDA and CDR2 SQIVND come from the germline V gene (reference sequence). Source material: blood. The source of this sequence is a young woman with Graves' hyperthyroidism. The chain links TRBV19 to TRBJ1-1, with a weak D call TRBD1 (6 bases). The CDR3 nucleotides read TGTGCCAGCAGGGGTAAGACTGAAGCTTTCTTT. Residues: CASRGKTEAFF.